One T cell receptor beta chain is described in this entry. The antigen this receptor binds is unknown. Nothing much larger sits one base from this clone, and base qualities are not available. The cohort consisted of 670 or so healthy bone marrow donors. Cohort members were all nominally healthy when sampled, although unrecorded immune exposures were likely present. The donor was CMV seronegative and was included in the group of 352 seronegative cohort members. Each donor provided a peripheral blood sample, and peripheral blood mononuclear cells were used for TCR beta sequencing. The Qiagen DNeasy Blood Extraction Kit was used to extract genomic DNA from the blood cell samples. These data belong to a study of cytomegalovirus exposure and HLA in healthy donors (dated by TCRdb to 2016 to 2017). Background on the whole study: An earlier analysis of a few hundred of the donors reported 250 to 300 Gb of sequence data and 117 million unique TCR beta sequences obtained from around 180 million T cells. The number of typed donors differed by locus: roughly 620-630 for A, B, C, DRB1 and DQB1; approximately 520 for DQA1; fewer than 610 for DPA1; and 400 to 480 for DPB1. On average, roughly 250,000 unique TCR beta nucleotide sequences were sequenced per donor among more than 350 genotyped donors of the cohort, with roughly 18% of those sequences being non-productive. The study was designed to test whether signatures of past pathogen exposure could be identified by cataloging public T cell receptors. To decide whether each TCR beta V gene segment behaved as functional or pseudogenic, an earlier analysis of fewer than 750 of the donors relied on high-throughput TCR beta sequencing. The later analysis used no new phenotypic data to find candidate immune exposures, relying instead on TCR beta sequences and their occurrence across donors. Donor age, sex, ethnicity and CMV serostatus were collected together with the repertoire data. All discovery cohort repertoires had been generated using a single sequencing platform. Five DR-DQ haplotypes were handled as single units for association and clustering because linkage in the cohort was strong. HLA typing included class I and class II loci at four-digit resolution. A later genetic analysis took genome-wide SNP genotypes for about 55% of the 666 donors and used that subset as a discovery cohort. The study profiled the T cell repertoires of 500 to 800 subjects by immunosequencing and related them to cytomegalovirus serostatus. A later analysis re-examined previously published TCR beta repertoires from about 700 donors and added high-resolution HLA genotyping to investigate patterns of TCR occurrence. About 310 gigabases of sequencing data and tens of millions of unique TCR sequences were included in an early release covering about 700 HLA-typed donors. Along with the roughly 670-subject first cohort, a separate validation cohort of over a hundred different subjects was used. Of the roughly 400 genotyped donors, over 70% fell in the genetic ancestry cluster associated with self-reported Caucasian donors. To predict cytomegalovirus infection status, the study combined high-throughput TCR immunosequencing, statistical association of individual TCRs with disease status, and machine learning. Beyond this particular receptor, the publication reports: Strong co-occurrence of HLA alleles, especially DR and DQ, made assigning TCR associations to individual alleles difficult. HLA typing was unavailable for some donors at each locus, so association tests used only the typed subset. Immune exposure information for the cohort was limited to CMV serostatus. Compared with equally common non-associated chains, HLA-associated TCR beta chains in a later analysis were more clonally expanded and had lower generation probabilities. Compared with the roughly 700-donor mean, donors in an Asian-associated ancestry cluster had fewer N-insertions in productive TCRs, according to a later genetic analysis. In vitro tests confirmed that a few of the cytomegalovirus-associated TCR beta chains recognize cytomegalovirus antigens. The authors suggested that the approach could potentially be extended to other disease states and immunological phenotypes. Sequencing depth was assumed to be roughly uniform across donors in the presence/absence analyses, though that assumption may not hold. V-gene and J-gene trimming of TCR beta chains was associated with a missense DCLRE1C variant in a later genetic analysis, and the association was replicated in an independent cohort. The cohort was sequenced for TCR beta chains only, and without alpha or paired-chain data the features that could be detected were limited. Because counts were too low, more than 15 rarely observed V segments, including chromosome 9 orphons, were left out of the earlier analysis of over 550 of the donors. Most TCR sequences were seen in very few donors, while some public TCRs were found in many individuals. Several of the top co-occurrence clusters appeared to be linked to parvovirus B19, influenza, CMV and Epstein-Barr virus, according to a later analysis. In a later analysis, the rate of TCR association differed among HLA loci, with DRB1 alleles having the most associated TCRs and HLA-C alleles having the fewest. The study gave a list of some 150 TCR beta chains associated with cytomegalovirus. A group of highly shared sequence variants was considered likely to be a technical artifact of the sequencing pipeline. An earlier analysis of around 500 of the donors showed that most TCR beta V segments appeared in productive rearrangements either about 87% or about 30% of the time, which broadly matched IMGT annotations. At a false discovery rate of 0.05, a later analysis linked 16,951 TCR beta sequences to specific HLA alleles. Correlated functional status among segregating V segments might reflect linkage disequilibrium, but an unknown experimental factor could not be ruled out. A further reported finding was that TCR beta sequences accurately predicted the HLA-A and HLA-B alleles for most subjects in the first cohort. In a later analysis, most CMV-associated TCR beta chains were found to appear HLA-restricted, with HLA associations seemingly driven largely by CMV exposure. Cytomegalovirus status was reported to be diagnosed by the classifier with high specificity and sensitivity in both the original and validation cohorts.

Receptors were amplified or captured by the immunoSEQ multiplex PCR assay. The multiplex PCR relied on a mix of 60 forward primers for TCR Vbeta segments and 13 reverse primers for TCR Jbeta segments. A multiplex PCR assay on genomic DNA amplified the CDR3 region of rearranged TCR beta genes. On the Illumina HiSeq System, the amplified TCR beta libraries were sequenced as 87-base-pair reads. The source study handled its data this way. In a later analysis, tens of millions of unique TCR beta chains were counted across the 500 to 700 repertoires, and roughly 9.9 million of these chains were shared by at least two donors. A nearest-neighbor algorithm error-corrected the raw reads and collapsed the reads into unique sequences, merging closely related sequences to remove PCR and sequencing errors. V, D and J gene segments were assigned by aligning CDR3 sequences to IMGT reference sequences. Each retained sequence needed at least a six-nucleotide match to both a V gene segment and a J gene segment. Rearrangements were classified as productive when the CDR3 lacked stop codons and remained in frame with V and J, and all other rearrangements were classified as non-productive. Following IMGT convention, CDR3 was defined as the stretch from the second conserved V-encoded cysteine to the conserved J-encoded phenylalanine. In an earlier analysis of roughly 610 of the donors, sequences lacking an unambiguous match to a single V gene segment were excluded. An earlier analysis of several hundred of the donors called V segments functional above 56.7% productive rearrangements and segregating when the between-donor standard deviation exceeded 5%. A statistical classification framework was built to diagnose cytomegalovirus status from the catalog of TCR beta chain sequences. V and J gene assignment, in a later analysis, came from comparing TCR nucleotide sequences with IMGT/GENE-DB human TR gene sequences. Using the TCRdist pipeline, a later analysis assigned CDR3 sequences along with most-parsimonious VDJ recombination scenarios. In a later analysis, each TCR beta chain was defined by its CDR3 amino acid sequence together with its V-gene family, and reads without a unique V-gene family were excluded. In a later analysis, 450 to 600 highly shared, low-generation-probability nucleotide sequences were removed to address suspected cross-contamination and a sequencing artifact. In a later analysis, a clonal expansion index for each public chain was calculated from normalized within-repertoire ranks of inferred template counts. Generation probabilities in a later analysis came from a VDJ recombination model fitted to out-of-frame rearrangements, and those results were checked against IGoR. A later analysis scored TCR-TCR, TCR-HLA and TCR-CMV co-occurrence with hypergeometric tests, applying a repertoire-size bias correction to TCR pairs. A later analysis estimated false discovery rates by permuting HLA or CMV assignments 20 times. A later analysis grouped co-occurring TCRs with DBSCAN, adding TCRdist sequence similarity when clustering within HLA-allele-positive subsets. For co-occurrence clustering, repertoires with fewer than 30,000 or more than 120,000 public chains were excluded, along with a handful of repertoires with anomalous nucleotide sharing. This immuneACCESS table, as held by TCRdb, lists in-frame sequences with V and J called but not all clones. Of the missing ones, under half trace to an unresolved V gene in checked studies; the others have no known cause. V, J and clone size derive from that table, while D and trimming were established from the DNA sequence. Counted in this sample were 200,000 to 250,000 clones; 78% of them appeared once. The ten top clones hold under 0.6% of the sample.

The specimen sequenced was PBMCs. This receptor was obtained from a boy aged 5-17 years in good health and CMV-seronegative.

Here is the DNA: TGTGCCAGCAGAGCCCCGACAGGGGTCAAAAACATTCAGTACTTC. The encoded protein is CASRAPTGVKNIQYF. The rearranged chain carries TRBV2 and TRBJ2-4, and TRBD1 matches 8 of the central bases. CDR1 and CDR2 are read off the germline V gene as SNHLY and FYNNEI. For this chain, trimming is 6 bases at the V end and 3 bases at the J end, and the number of junction bases without a gene match is 7. The CDR3 measures 15 amino acids from cysteine to phenylalanine. The retained sequence is limited to the CDR3, 45 bases, with the frame set at the first base.